This T cell receptor (beta chain) was observed in a study of CD8+ T cells in alopecia areata. Study context: Tofacitinib exposure lasted 6 to 18 months, followed by 6 months off drug.

Note on this clone: Other DNA sequences within the sample encode an identical CDR3.

V lost 0 bases and J lost 7, with 5 bases in between. CDR1 and CDR2 (germline): SGHRS, YFSETQ. The CDR3 loop spans 12 amino acids. It was cDNA, reverse transcribed from extracted RNA, that served as the sequencing template. Sequencing used immunoSEQ multiplex PCR; TCRdb keeps in-frame clones, though not all of them. The table has approximately 140,000 clones, 40% to 50% seen once; the top ten hold less than 8%. The J gene is TRBJ2-1, the V gene TRBV5-1; a possible D gene is TRBD1 (5 bases). This TCR came from a human donor with alopecia areata. Source material: CD4+ T cells sorted from blood. This CDR3 reads CASSLAGNEQFF. CDR3 coding DNA: TGCGCCAGCAGCTTGGCAGGGAATGAGCAGTTCTTC.